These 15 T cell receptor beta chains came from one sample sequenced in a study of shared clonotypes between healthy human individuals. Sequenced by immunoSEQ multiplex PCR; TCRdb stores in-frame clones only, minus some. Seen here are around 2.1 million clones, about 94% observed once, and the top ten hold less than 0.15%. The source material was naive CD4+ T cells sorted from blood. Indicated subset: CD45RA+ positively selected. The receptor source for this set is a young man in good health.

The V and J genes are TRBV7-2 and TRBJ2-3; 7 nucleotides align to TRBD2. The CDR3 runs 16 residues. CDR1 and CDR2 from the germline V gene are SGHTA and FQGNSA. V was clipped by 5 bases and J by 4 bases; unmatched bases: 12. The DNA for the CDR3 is TGTGCCAGCAGCCGTCGTGTGGGCGGGAGCTCAGATACGCAGTATTTT. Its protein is CASSRRVGGSSDTQYF.

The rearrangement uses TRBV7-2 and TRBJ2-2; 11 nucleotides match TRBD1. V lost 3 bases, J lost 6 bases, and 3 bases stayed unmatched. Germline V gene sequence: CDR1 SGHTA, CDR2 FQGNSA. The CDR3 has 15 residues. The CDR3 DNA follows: TGTGCCAGCAGCTTCGGGACAGGGGGTCCCGGGGAGCTGTTTTTT. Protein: CASSFGTGGPGELFF.

CDR3 DNA: TGTGCCTGGATCGTCCGCTACAATGAGCAGTTCTTC. It specifies CAWIVRYNEQFF. V and J are TRBV30 and TRBJ2-1, with unresolved D. CDR1 and CDR2 (germline): GTSNPN, SVGIG (reference sequence). Trimming left V 4 bases short and J 3 bases short, with 7 bases between. The CDR3 sequence is 12 residues long.

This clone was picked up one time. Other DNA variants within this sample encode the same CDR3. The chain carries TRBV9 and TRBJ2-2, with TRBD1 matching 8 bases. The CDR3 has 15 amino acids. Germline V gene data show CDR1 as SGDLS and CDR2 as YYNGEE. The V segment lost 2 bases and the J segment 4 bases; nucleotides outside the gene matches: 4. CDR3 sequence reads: CASSVGQGGTGELFF. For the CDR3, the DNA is TGTGCCAGCAGCGTTGGACAGGGTGGCACCGGGGAGCTGTTTTTT.

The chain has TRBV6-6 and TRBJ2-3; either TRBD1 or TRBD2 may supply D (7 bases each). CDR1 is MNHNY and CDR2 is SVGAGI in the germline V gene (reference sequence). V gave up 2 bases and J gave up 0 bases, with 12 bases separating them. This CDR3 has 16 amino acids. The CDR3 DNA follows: TGTGCCAGCAGTTACCCGGGGGGACAGAGCACAGATACGCAGTATTTT. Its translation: CASSYPGGQSTDTQYF.

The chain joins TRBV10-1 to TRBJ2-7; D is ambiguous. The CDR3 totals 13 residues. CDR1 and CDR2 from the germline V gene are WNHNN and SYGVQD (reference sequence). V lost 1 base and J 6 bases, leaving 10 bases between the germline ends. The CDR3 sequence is CASSEYTDGEQYF. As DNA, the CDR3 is TGCGCCAGCAGTGAGTATACAGACGGCGAGCAGTACTTC.

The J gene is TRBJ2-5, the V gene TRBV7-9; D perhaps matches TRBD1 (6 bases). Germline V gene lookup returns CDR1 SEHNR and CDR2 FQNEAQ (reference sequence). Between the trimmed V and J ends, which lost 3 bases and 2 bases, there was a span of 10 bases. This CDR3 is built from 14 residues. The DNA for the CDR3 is TGTGCCAGCAGCTTGCTGACAGGTCAAGAGACCCAGTACTTC. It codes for CASSLLTGQETQYF.

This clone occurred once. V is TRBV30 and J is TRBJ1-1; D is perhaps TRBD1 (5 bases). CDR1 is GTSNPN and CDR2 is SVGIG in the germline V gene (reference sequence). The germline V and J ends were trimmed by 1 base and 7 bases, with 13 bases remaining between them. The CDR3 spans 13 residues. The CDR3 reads CAWSENVRGEAFF. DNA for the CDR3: TGTGCCTGGAGTGAAAATGTGAGGGGTGAAGCTTTCTTT.

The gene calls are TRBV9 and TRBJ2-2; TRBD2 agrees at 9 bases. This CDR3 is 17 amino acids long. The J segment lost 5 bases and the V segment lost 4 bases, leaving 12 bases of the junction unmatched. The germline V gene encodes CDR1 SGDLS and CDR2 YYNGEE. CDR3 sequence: CASSPRGSGSDTGELFF. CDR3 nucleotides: TGTGCCAGCAGCCCGAGGGGTAGCGGGAGCGATACCGGGGAGCTGTTTTTT.

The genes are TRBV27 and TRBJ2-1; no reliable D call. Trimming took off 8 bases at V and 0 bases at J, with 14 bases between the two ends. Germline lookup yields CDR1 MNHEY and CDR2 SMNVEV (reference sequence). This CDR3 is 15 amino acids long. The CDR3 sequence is CASSLGRSSYNEQFF. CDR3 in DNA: TGTGCCAGCTCATTGGGCAGGAGCTCCTACAATGAGCAGTTCTTC.

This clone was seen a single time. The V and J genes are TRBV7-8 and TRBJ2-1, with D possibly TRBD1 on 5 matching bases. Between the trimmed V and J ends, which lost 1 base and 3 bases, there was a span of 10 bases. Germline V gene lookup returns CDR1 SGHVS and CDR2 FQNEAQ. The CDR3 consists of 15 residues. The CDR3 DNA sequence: TGTGCCAGCAGCTTAGGCGAGACAGTCTACAATGAGCAGTTCTTC. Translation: CASSLGETVYNEQFF.

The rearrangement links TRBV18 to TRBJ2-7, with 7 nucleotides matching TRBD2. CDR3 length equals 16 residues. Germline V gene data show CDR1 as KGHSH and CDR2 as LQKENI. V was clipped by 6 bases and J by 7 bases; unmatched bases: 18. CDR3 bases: TGTGCCAGCTCCGCCCAATTCAATCTTCGGGAGGAGGAGCAGTACTTC. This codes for CASSAQFNLREEEQYF.

The CDR3 bases are TGTGCCAGCAGCTCTAATATGGAGACCCAGTACTTC. This gives the protein CASSSNMETQYF. The chain recombines TRBV5-4 with TRBJ2-5; D is unresolved. The germline V gene has CDR1 SGHNT and CDR2 YYREEE (reference sequence). V was pared by 3 bases and J by 5 bases, with 8 bases between. CDR3 length: 12 amino acids.

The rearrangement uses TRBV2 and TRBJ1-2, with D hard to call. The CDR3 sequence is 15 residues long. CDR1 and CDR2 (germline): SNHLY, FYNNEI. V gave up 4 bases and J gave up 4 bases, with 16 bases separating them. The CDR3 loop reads CASSGPLQGSYGYTF. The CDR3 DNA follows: TGTGCCAGCAGTGGTCCCCTACAAGGGAGCTATGGCTACACCTTC.

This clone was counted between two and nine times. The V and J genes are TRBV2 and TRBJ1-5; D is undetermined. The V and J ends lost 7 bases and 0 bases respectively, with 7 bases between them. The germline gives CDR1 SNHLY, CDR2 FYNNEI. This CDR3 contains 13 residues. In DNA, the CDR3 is TGTGCCAGCACCGGAAATAGCAATCAGCCCCAGCATTTT. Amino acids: CASTGNSNQPQHF. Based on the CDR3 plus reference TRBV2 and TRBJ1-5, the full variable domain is EPEVTQTPSHQVTQMGQEVILRCVPISNHLYFYWYRQILGQKVEFLVSFYNNEISEKSEIFDDQFSVERPDGSNFTLKIRSTKLEDSAMYFCASTGNSNQPQHFGDGTRLSIL.